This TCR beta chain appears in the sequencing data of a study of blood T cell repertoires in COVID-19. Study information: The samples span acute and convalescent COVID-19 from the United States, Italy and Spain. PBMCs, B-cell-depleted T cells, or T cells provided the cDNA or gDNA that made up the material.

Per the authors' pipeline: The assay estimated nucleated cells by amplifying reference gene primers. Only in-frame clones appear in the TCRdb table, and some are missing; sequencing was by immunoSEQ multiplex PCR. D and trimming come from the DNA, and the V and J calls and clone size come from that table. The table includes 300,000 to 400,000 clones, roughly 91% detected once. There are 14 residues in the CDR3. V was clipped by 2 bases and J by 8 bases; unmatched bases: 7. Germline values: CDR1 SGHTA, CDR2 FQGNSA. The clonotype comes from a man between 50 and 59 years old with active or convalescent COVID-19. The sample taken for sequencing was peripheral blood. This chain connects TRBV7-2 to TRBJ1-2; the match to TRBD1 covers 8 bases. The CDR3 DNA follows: TGTGCCAGCAGCTTATCGACAGGGGTCATCGGCTACACCTTC. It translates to CASSLSTGVIGYTF. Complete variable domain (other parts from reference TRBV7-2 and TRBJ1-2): GAGVSQSPSNKVTEKGKDVELRCDPISGHTALYWYRQSLGQGLEFLIYFQGNSAPDKSGLPSDRFSAERTGGSVSTLTIQRTQQEDSAVYLCASSLSTGVIGYTFGSGTRLTVV.